This T cell receptor (beta chain) was identified in a study of blood T cells in healthy people across ages. Whole-study findings and limits: Strongly correlated with naive T cell percentage was TCR beta diversity.

The CDR3 length is 14 residues. Germline V gives CDR1 SGHRS, CDR2 YFSETQ. Using a J-beta primer mix together with a sample-barcoded 5' primer, a second PCR was run for roughly 6 to 11 cycles. TCRdb itself ran the 5' RACE reads through MiXCR, one entry per CDR3 protein. The data show more than 1 million distinct CDR3 sequences, with 40% to 45% seen just once and about 20% held by the top ten. Isolation per sample recovered at least 6 million PBMCs. To note about this clonotype: Its antigen is currently unknown. Its ends do not fully match the called genes, so a read error is possible.

The clonotype originates from a woman aged 60-75 years in good health. Material: blood. The V call is TRBV5-1, the J call TRBJ2-7; 7 nucleotides match TRBD1. This chain's CDR3 is CTSGRDSASYEQYF. CDR3 DNA: TGCACCAGCGGCCGGGACAGTGCTTCCTACGAGCAGTACTTC.